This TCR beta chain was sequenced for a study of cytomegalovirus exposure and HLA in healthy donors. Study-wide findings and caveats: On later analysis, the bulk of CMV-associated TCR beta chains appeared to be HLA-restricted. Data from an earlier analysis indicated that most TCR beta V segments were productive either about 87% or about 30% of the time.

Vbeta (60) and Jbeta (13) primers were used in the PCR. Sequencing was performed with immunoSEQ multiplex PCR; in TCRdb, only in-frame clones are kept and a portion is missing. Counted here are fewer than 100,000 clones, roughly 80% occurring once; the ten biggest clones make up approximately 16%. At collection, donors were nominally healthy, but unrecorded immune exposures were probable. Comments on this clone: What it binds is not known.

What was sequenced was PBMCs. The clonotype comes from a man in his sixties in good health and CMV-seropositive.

Here the CDR3 reads CAITSGQGLSGANVLTF. CDR3 nucleotide sequence: TGTGCCATCACATCTGGGCAGGGGCTCTCTGGGGCCAACGTCCTGACTTTC. This rearrangement joins TRBV10-3 to TRBJ2-6; D possibly corresponds to TRBD1 (6 bases). V dropped 7 bases and J dropped 0 bases, with 16 bases sitting between them. Germline V gene sequence: CDR1 ENHRY, CDR2 SYGVKD. CDR3 size: 17 residues.